The 3 T cell receptor beta chains listed next were all sequenced from one sample in a study of T cell changes during pregnancy in multiple sclerosis. TCRdb's copy holds only in-frame clones and misses some; the assay was immunoSEQ multiplex PCR. The data show about 100,000 clones, around 93% seen once. This specimen consisted of peripheral blood, obtained before pregnancy. The origin of the receptors is a female donor with multiple sclerosis, enrolled in a pregnancy study.

V is TRBV27 and J is TRBJ2-1, with a tentative D call TRBD1 (7 bases). V gave up 0 bases and J gave up 1 base, with 13 bases separating them. The CDR3 has 17 amino acids. Germline loops: CDR1 MNHEY, CDR2 SMNVEV (reference sequence). The CDR3 loop is CASSLSPAGGSYNEQFF. The CDR3 DNA reads TGTGCCAGCAGTTTATCCCCAGCAGGGGGGTCCTACAATGAGCAGTTCTTC.

The chain carries TRBV11-3 and TRBJ2-3; possibly TRBD1 for D (6 bases). Trimming left V 1 base short and J 2 bases short, with 19 bases between. The germline V gene encodes CDR1 SGHNT and CDR2 YENEEA. The CDR3 is 18 amino acids. CDR3 amino acids: CASSLGFRTGPNTDTQYF. CDR3 in DNA: TGTGCCAGCAGCTTAGGCTTTCGCACAGGGCCAAACACAGATACGCAGTATTTT.

J is TRBJ2-5 and V is TRBV19, with 7 bases aligning to TRBD1. Germline CDR1 is LNHDA and CDR2 is SQIVND (reference sequence). The CDR3 is 17 amino acids. V was clipped by 0 bases and J by 1 base; unmatched bases: 8. The CDR3 here is CASSIEQGLDGQETQYF. In DNA, the CDR3 is TGTGCCAGTAGTATAGAACAGGGGTTGGACGGCCAAGAGACCCAGTACTTC.